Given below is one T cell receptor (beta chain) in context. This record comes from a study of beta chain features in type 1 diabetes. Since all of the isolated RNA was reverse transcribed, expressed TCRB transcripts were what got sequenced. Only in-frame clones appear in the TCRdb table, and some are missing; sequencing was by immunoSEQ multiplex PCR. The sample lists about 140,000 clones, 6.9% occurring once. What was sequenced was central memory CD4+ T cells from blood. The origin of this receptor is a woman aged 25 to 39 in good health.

Here the CDR3 reads CASSLVSGGSSYNEQFF. As DNA, the CDR3 is TGTGCCAGCAGCTTAGTTTCGGGCGGGAGTTCCTACAATGAGCAGTTCTTC. The V call is TRBV7-6, the J call TRBJ2-1; 7 bases agree with TRBD2. Trimming at V came to 1 base and at J to 1 base, leaving 7 bases not matched to a gene. This CDR3 is 17 amino acids long. The V gene's germline CDR1 is SGHVS and CDR2 FNYEAQ.